The clone carrying this TCR beta chain was found many times. As yet, its antigen is unknown. TCRdb passed the 5' RACE reads through MiXCR, listing each CDR3 protein once. This table has approximately 520,000 distinct CDR3 sequences, about 5.4% appearing once. This sample is part of a study of CD8 T cells in ankylosing spondylitis. Study-level results: In ankylosing spondylitis blood, a motif of roughly eight highly homologous TCR beta variants appeared characteristic.

The CDR3 contains 13 residues. V was trimmed by 3 bases and J by 2 bases, leaving 9 bases between them. The germline CDR1 and CDR2 sequences are DFQATT and SNEGSKA (reference sequence). Source material: blood, either unsorted or a sorted T cell fraction (not recorded which). The clonotype comes from a male donor with ankylosing spondylitis. The J gene is TRBJ2-3, the V gene TRBV20-1; the D gene is possibly TRBD2 (6 bases). In nucleotides, the CDR3 is TGCAGTGCTAGCCGGGAGCACACAGATACGCAGTATTTT. Translating gives CSASREHTDTQYF.